This entry lists 5 T cell receptor beta chains sequenced from one sample in a study of T cell responses to AZD1222 COVID-19 vaccine. Repertoires were generated with immunoSEQ multiplex PCR, while TCRdb's copy carries only in-frame clones and drops some. Seen here are 120,000 to 150,000 clones, about 91% observed once, and the top ten hold approximately 15%. The input for sequencing was peripheral blood, taken on day 0 of AZD1222 vaccination. Every receptor here comes from an adult in good health.

V and J are TRBV18 and TRBJ1-1; the D gene is possibly TRBD1 (5 bases). Germline assignment: CDR1 KGHSH and CDR2 LQKENI. The V end was cut by 2 bases, the J end by 2 bases, with 15 bases between. The CDR3 spans 16 residues. The chain's CDR3 is CASSPGHRQTNTEAFF. CDR3 bases: TGTGCCAGCTCACCAGGGCACAGGCAGACCAACACTGAAGCTTTCTTT.

This clone was counted only a few times. This rearrangement joins TRBV5-5 to TRBJ1-3; D unclear. The V gene lost 0 bases and the J gene lost 0 bases, with 10 bases spanning the gap. Germline CDR1 reads SGHKS; CDR2 reads YYEKEE (reference sequence). There are 16 residues in the CDR3. The DNA of the CDR3 is TGTGCCAGCAGCTTGGTTGTCGGAGACTCTGGAAACACCATATATTTT. This sequence encodes CASSLVVGDSGNTIYF. Complete variable domain (other parts from reference TRBV5-5 and TRBJ1-3): DAGVTQSPTHLIKTRGQQVTLRCSPISGHKSVSWYQQVLGQGPQFIFQYYEKEERGRGNFPDRFSARQFPNYSSELNVNALLLGDSALYLCASSLVVGDSGNTIYFGEGSWLTVV.

V and J are TRBV5-1 and TRBJ2-3; weak D call: TRBD2 (5 bases). Germline-derived CDR1 and CDR2 are SGHRS and YFSETQ. V gave up 3 bases and J gave up 2 bases, with 16 bases separating them. The CDR3 has 16 amino acids. This CDR3 is CASSSTSGLVTDTQYF. CDR3 DNA: TGCGCCAGCAGCTCCACTTCCGGACTTGTCACAGATACGCAGTATTTT. Drawing the rest from reference TRBV5-1 and TRBJ2-3, the complete variable domain is KAGVTQTPRYLIKTRGQQVTLSCSPISGHRSVSWYQQTPGQGLQFLFEYFSETQRNKGNFPGRFSGRQFSNSRSEMNVSTLELGDSALYLCASSSTSGLVTDTQYFGPGTRLTVL.

This sequence joins TRBV4-1 and TRBJ1-6; D not certain. Looked up from germline, CDR1 is MGHRA and CDR2 is YSYEKL. The V end was cut by 2 bases, the J end by 7 bases, with 3 bases between. The CDR3 has 12 residues. Written as DNA, the CDR3 is TGCGCCAGCAGCCAACTCAATTCACCCCTCCACTTT. This translates into CASSQLNSPLHF.

V is TRBV7-9 and J is TRBJ1-1, with D unresolved. Germline assignment: CDR1 SEHNR and CDR2 FQNEAQ (reference sequence). V shed 4 bases and J shed 4 bases, with 10 bases lying between them. This CDR3 spans 13 amino acids. CDR3 sequence: CASSWHPGTEAFF. The CDR3 nucleotides are TGTGCCAGCAGCTGGCATCCCGGCACTGAAGCTTTCTTT.